This T cell receptor beta chain was identified during a study of response to subunit inactivated influenza vaccine. Overall study findings and caveats: Every seasonal influenza vaccination brings in few new T cells, the authors suggested.

CDR3 size: 15 residues. The ends lost 10 bases at V and 2 bases at J; junction bases unmatched: 11. In germline, CDR1 is MDHEN, CDR2 SYDVKM. A remark on this clonotype: Its antigen is still unknown.

From the RT-PCR reads, TCRdb called clonotypes with MiXCR, one entry per CDR3 protein. The sample consists of approximately 530,000 distinct CDR3 sequences, 10% to 15% of them appearing once. The chain is built from TRBV28 and TRBJ2-3, with 8 bases fitting TRBD2. This receptor was obtained from a man in his fifties who received an inactivated influenza vaccine. Material: PBMCs from blood, obtained roughly 48 days after vaccination. The CDR3: CATKQRGGYTDTQYF. DNA of the CDR3: TGTGCCACCAAACAACGCGGGGGGTACACAGATACGCAGTATTTT.